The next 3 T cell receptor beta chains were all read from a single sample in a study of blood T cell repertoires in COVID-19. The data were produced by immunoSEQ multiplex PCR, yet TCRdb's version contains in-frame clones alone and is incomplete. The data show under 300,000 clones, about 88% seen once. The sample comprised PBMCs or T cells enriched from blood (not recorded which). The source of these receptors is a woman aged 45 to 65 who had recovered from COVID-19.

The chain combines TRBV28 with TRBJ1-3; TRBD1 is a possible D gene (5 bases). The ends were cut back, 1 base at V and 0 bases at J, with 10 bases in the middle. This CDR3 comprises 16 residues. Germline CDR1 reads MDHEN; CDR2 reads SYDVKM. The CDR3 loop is CASSLFPGLSGNTIYF. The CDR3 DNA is TGTGCCAGCAGTTTATTTCCAGGGCTCTCTGGAAACACCATATATTTT.

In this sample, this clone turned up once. In nucleotides, the CDR3 is TGTGCCAGCAGCGTAGATCTCTCGTCAGGTCAGCCCCAGCATTTT. It codes for CASSVDLSSGQPQHF. The chain is built from TRBV9 and TRBJ1-5, with no clear D. V lost 0 bases, J lost 6 bases, and 13 bases lay in between. The CDR3 has 15 residues. Germline V gene lookup returns CDR1 SGDLS and CDR2 YYNGEE.

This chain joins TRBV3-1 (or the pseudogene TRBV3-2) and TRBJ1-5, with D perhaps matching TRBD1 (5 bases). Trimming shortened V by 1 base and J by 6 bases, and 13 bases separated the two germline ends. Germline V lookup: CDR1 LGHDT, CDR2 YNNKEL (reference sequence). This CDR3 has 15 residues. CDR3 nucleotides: TGTGCCAGCAGCCAAGGGGGAATAGGGGTTCAGCCCCAGCATTTT. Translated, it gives CASSQGGIGVQPQHF.